These 26 T cell receptor beta chains were sequenced from one sample in a study of T cell responses to AZD1222 COVID-19 vaccine. This table comes from immunoSEQ multiplex PCR, and its TCRdb copy is limited to in-frame clones, with some not included. This table has 150,000 to 200,000 clones, approximately 92% appearing once. The starting material was peripheral blood, obtained on day 0 of AZD1222 vaccination. These receptor sequences come from an adult in good health.

The rearrangement uses TRBV19 and TRBJ2-3, with TRBD2 as a possible D gene (6 bases). CDR1 and CDR2 from the germline V gene are LNHDA and SQIVND (reference sequence). V was pared by 7 bases and J by 1 base, with 12 bases between. The CDR3 has 14 residues. CDR3 DNA sequence: TGTGCCAGTAATGGGGGAGGACGCACAGATACGCAGTATTTT. Amino acids: CASNGGGRTDTQYF.

The rearrangement uses TRBV27 and TRBJ2-7, with 11 bases fitting TRBD2. The CDR3 spans 15 residues. V lost 3 bases, J lost 2 bases, and 3 bases stayed unmatched. The V gene's germline CDR1 is MNHEY and CDR2 SMNVEV (reference sequence). The CDR3: CASSFSGRGTYEQYF. Here the CDR3 DNA reads TGTGCCAGCAGTTTTAGCGGGAGGGGGACCTACGAGCAGTACTTC.

This clone showed up just a few times. The chain uses TRBV12-3 or TRBV12-4 and TRBJ1-1, with 7 bases matching TRBD1. The ends lost 3 bases at V and 9 bases at J; junction bases unmatched: 7. CDR3 length: 13 residues. The CDR3 reads CASSFRQGEQAFF. Written as DNA, the CDR3 is TGTGCCAGCAGTTTTCGGCAGGGGGAGCAAGCTTTCTTT.

A remark on this clone: Different DNA sequences within this sample yield the same CDR3. The V and J genes are TRBV24-1 and TRBJ2-5; no definite D call. V was cut by 3 bases and J by 5 bases, with 3 bases left in between. CDR1 is KGHDR, CDR2 SFDVKD, per germline. This CDR3 has 11 amino acids. CDR3 loop: CATSDRETQYF. The CDR3 coding sequence is TGTGCCACCAGTGATAGGGAGACCCAGTACTTC.

This chain links TRBV19 with TRBJ1-1; no definite D call. V dropped 4 bases and J dropped 10 bases, with 10 bases sitting between them. In germline, CDR1 is LNHDA, CDR2 SQIVND (reference sequence). The length of the CDR3 is 11 residues. CDR3 nucleotides: TGTGCCAGTAGTAAGGCCCGCCGAGCTTTCTTT. This sequence encodes CASSKARRAFF.

This CDR3 is CASSDTGSGNTIYF. The CDR3 DNA is TGTGCCAGCAGTGATACAGGGTCTGGAAACACCATATATTTT. The rearrangement uses TRBV27 and TRBJ1-3; tentative D call: TRBD1 (6 bases). Germline V CDR1 and CDR2: MNHEY, SMNVEV (reference sequence). The CDR3 length is 14 residues. The V end lost 5 bases, the J end lost 1 base, and 9 bases lay between the germline ends.

The chain uses TRBV5-4 and TRBJ1-3; D uncertain. V was cut by 0 bases and J by 2 bases, with 3 bases left in between. Germline CDR1 is SGHNT and CDR2 is YYREEE (reference sequence). CDR3 length equals 13 residues. The CDR3 loop reads CASSLDAGNTIYF. The CDR3 DNA reads as TGTGCCAGCAGCTTGGACGCTGGAAACACCATATATTTT.

CDR3 region: CASSEGQGGTEAFF. The CDR3 bases are TGCGCCAGTAGCGAAGGACAGGGTGGCACTGAAGCTTTCTTT. This sequence joins TRBV10-1 and TRBJ1-1; 8 bases are shared with TRBD1. From germline, CDR1 is WNHNN and CDR2 SYGVQD (reference sequence). This CDR3 comprises 14 residues. The V gene end was trimmed by 9 bases and the J gene end by 4 bases; junction bases not matched to a gene: 10.

J is TRBJ1-5 and V is TRBV30; 9 bases align to TRBD1. The CDR3 runs 15 residues. V shed 7 bases and J 2 bases; nucleotides not matched to a gene: 9. Germline lookup yields CDR1 GTSNPN and CDR2 SVGIG (reference sequence). The CDR3 is CAFQPGQGRNQPQHF. The CDR3, as DNA: TGTGCCTTTCAACCGGGACAGGGACGCAATCAGCCCCAGCATTTT.

The V and J genes are TRBV12-5 and TRBJ2-3; D gene unclear. V lost 5 bases, J lost 0 bases, and 9 bases lay in between. Germline CDR1 and CDR2: LGHNT and FRNRAP. There are 14 residues in the CDR3. The CDR3 reads CASGPDSSTDTQYF. For the CDR3, the DNA is TGTGCTAGTGGTCCCGACTCAAGCACAGATACGCAGTATTTT.

This clone appeared a few times. V gene TRBV25-1 combines with J gene TRBJ1-6; D not resolved. V lost 8 bases and J 12 bases, leaving 11 bases between the germline ends. The CDR3 is made up of 11 amino acids. Germline V gives CDR1 MGHDK, CDR2 SYGVNS. Here the CDR3 reads CASRSKGPLHF. The DNA for the CDR3 is TGTGCCAGCCGGTCGAAAGGACCCCTCCACTTT.

This chain joins TRBV11-2 and TRBJ2-7; D gene uncertain. The CDR3 sequence is 14 residues long. Trimming stripped 1 base from V and 3 bases from J, with 10 bases between. Per the germline V gene, CDR1 is SGHAT and CDR2 is FQNNGV. The CDR3 here is CASSLADLNYEQYF. CDR3 in DNA: TGTGCCAGCAGCTTAGCGGACCTTAACTACGAGCAGTACTTC.

The V and J genes are TRBV19 and TRBJ2-7; the match to TRBD2 covers 11 bases. V gave up 6 bases and J gave up 2 bases; unmatched junction bases: 15. CDR1 is LNHDA, CDR2 SQIVND, per germline (reference sequence). CDR3 length equals 18 residues. CDR3 residues: CASSPLGLADSKTYEQYF. Here the CDR3 DNA reads TGTGCCAGTAGCCCCCTGGGACTAGCGGATAGCAAAACCTACGAGCAGTACTTC.

This chain uses TRBV28 with TRBJ2-3; 12 bases align to TRBD2. CDR3 length: 14 residues. The germline gives CDR1 MDHEN, CDR2 SYDVKM. The ends lost 5 bases at V and 4 bases at J; junction bases unmatched: 1. The CDR3 protein is CASSLAGGPDTQYF. The DNA for the CDR3 is TGTGCCAGCAGTCTAGCGGGGGGGCCAGATACGCAGTATTTT.

The chain uses TRBV5-1 and TRBJ1-3; 9 bases fit TRBD1. CDR1 SGHRS and CDR2 YFSETQ come from the germline V gene. The CDR3 spans 16 residues. Trimming cost V 0 bases and J 3 bases; bases outside gene matches: 4. The CDR3 is CASSLVTGGYGNTIYF. In DNA form, the CDR3 reads TGCGCCAGCAGCTTGGTCACAGGGGGCTATGGAAACACCATATATTTT.

The genes are TRBV7-2 and TRBJ1-4, with D possibly being TRBD1 (5 bases). V lost 3 bases and J 5 bases, leaving 7 bases between the germline ends. Germline loops: CDR1 SGHTA, CDR2 FQGNSA. This CDR3 contains 13 residues. The CDR3 DNA reads TGTGCCAGCAGCTTCCAGGGAAATGAAAAACTGTTTTTT. Protein product: CASSFQGNEKLFF.

The gene calls are TRBV19 and TRBJ1-5; D unclear. Trimming took off 0 bases at V and 12 bases at J, with 12 bases between the two ends. The CDR3 totals 13 residues. CDR1 LNHDA and CDR2 SQIVND come from the germline V gene (reference sequence). CDR3 residues: CASSIDPLRVQHF. Here the CDR3 DNA reads TGTGCCAGTAGTATAGATCCGCTGAGAGTCCAGCATTTT.

The rearrangement links TRBV19 to TRBJ2-1; a possible D gene is TRBD2 (6 bases). Trimming stripped 6 bases from V and 0 bases from J, with 12 bases between. In germline, CDR1 is LNHDA, CDR2 SQIVND (reference sequence). The CDR3 loop spans 15 amino acids. CDR3 protein: CASREGRISYNEQFF. DNA for the CDR3: TGTGCCAGTAGGGAGGGACGGATCTCCTACAATGAGCAGTTCTTC.

This chain uses TRBV6-2 or TRBV6-3 with TRBJ1-1, with D possibly TRBD1 on 6 matching bases. The CDR3 is made up of 15 amino acids. V lost 6 bases and J 1 base, leaving 15 bases between the germline ends. CDR1 is MNHEY and CDR2 is SVGEGT in the germline V gene. CDR3 region: CASSRTGHPNTEAFF. Written as DNA, the CDR3 is TGTGCCAGCAGCAGAACGGGACACCCGAACACTGAAGCTTTCTTT.

The chain uses TRBV6-5 and TRBJ1-6; perhaps TRBD1 as D (6 bases). Germline V gives CDR1 MNHEY, CDR2 SVGAGI. This CDR3 is 15 amino acids long. The germline V and J ends were trimmed by 0 bases and 10 bases, with 13 bases remaining between them. DNA for the CDR3: TGTGCCAGCAGTTACTCGGGAGGGGGGGAATCACCCCTCCACTTT. Translated, it gives CASSYSGGGESPLHF.

This clone was counted a single time. The chain recombines TRBV10-2 with TRBJ2-7, with 9 bases identical to TRBD1. The CDR3 has 13 residues. CDR1 and CDR2 (germline): WSHSY, SAAADI. V dropped 4 bases and J dropped 6; count of bases not matched to a gene: 4. CDR3 region: CASSVQGAVEQYF. Written as DNA, the CDR3 is TGCGCCAGCAGTGTACAGGGGGCTGTCGAGCAGTACTTC.

The rearrangement links TRBV14 to TRBJ2-5; possibly TRBD2 for D (7 bases). Trimming took 3 bases from V and 1 from J, leaving 15 bases between them. This CDR3 is 16 amino acids long. Germline V CDR1 and CDR2: SGHDN, FVKESK. CDR3 bases: TGTGCCAGCAGCCACCTAGGGGGGGGCCTCCAAGAGACCCAGTACTTC. Translation gives CASSHLGGGLQETQYF.

The chain combines TRBV5-1 with TRBJ2-2, with a weak D call TRBD2 (5 bases). Germline-derived CDR1 and CDR2 are SGHRS and YFSETQ. Trimming shortened V by 2 bases and J by 6 bases, and 17 bases separated the two germline ends. This CDR3 region has 16 residues. CDR3 residues: CASSFSLAGSAGELFF. The CDR3 DNA follows: TGCGCCAGCAGCTTCAGTCTAGCAGGTTCCGCCGGGGAGCTGTTTTTT.

This sequence joins TRBV25-1 and TRBJ2-5, with D perhaps TRBD1 (6 bases). Germline CDR1 MGHDK, CDR2 SYGVNS. Trimming cost V 2 bases and J 5 bases, with 15 bases left between them. The CDR3 length is 15 residues. CDR3 sequence reads: CASSERSRGGETQYF. CDR3 bases: TGTGCCAGCAGTGAAAGGTCCAGGGGTGGGGAGACCCAGTACTTC.

J is TRBJ1-2 and V is TRBV7-9; tentative D call: TRBD1 (5 bases). Germline lookup yields CDR1 SEHNR and CDR2 FQNEAQ (reference sequence). The germline V and J ends were trimmed by 5 bases and 3 bases, with 13 bases remaining between them. This CDR3 spans 14 amino acids. The CDR3 nucleotides are TGTGCCAGCAGCGGAGACCCAGGGTACTATGGCTACACCTTC. Its translation is CASSGDPGYYGYTF.

This clone appeared a few times. V usage is TRBV7-3 and J usage is TRBJ2-2; D may be TRBD2 (5 bases). Trimming stripped 1 base from V and 5 bases from J, with 11 bases between. The length of the CDR3 is 15 residues. Per germline, CDR1 SGHTA and CDR2 FQGTGA. The CDR3 sequence is CASSLRETGTGELFF. The CDR3 nucleotides read TGTGCCAGCAGCTTAAGGGAGACGGGGACCGGGGAGCTGTTTTTT.